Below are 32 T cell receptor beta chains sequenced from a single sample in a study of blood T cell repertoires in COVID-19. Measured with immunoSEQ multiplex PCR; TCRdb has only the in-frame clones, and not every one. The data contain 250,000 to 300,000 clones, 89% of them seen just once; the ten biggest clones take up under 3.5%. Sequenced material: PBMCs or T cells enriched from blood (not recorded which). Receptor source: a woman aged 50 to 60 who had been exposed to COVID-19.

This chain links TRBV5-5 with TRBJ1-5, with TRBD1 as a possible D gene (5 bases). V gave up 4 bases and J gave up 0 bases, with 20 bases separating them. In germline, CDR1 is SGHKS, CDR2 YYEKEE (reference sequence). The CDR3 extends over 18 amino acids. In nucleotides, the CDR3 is TGTGCCAGCAGCCGGGAGGACGCAGCAGGGAATAGCAATCAGCCCCAGCATTTT. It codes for CASSREDAAGNSNQPQHF.

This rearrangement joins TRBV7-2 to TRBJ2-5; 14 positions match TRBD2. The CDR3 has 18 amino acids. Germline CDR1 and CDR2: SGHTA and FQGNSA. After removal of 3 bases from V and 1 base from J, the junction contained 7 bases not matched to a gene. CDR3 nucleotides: TGTGCCAGCAGCTTCGGGACTAGCGGGGGCCCGGGCCAAGAGACCCAGTACTTC. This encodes CASSFGTSGGPGQETQYF.

DNA for the CDR3: TGTGCCAGTAGTCCAAGGGACAGGGGGATGAGGGAGACCCAGTACTTC. This codes for CASSPRDRGMRETQYF. The genes are TRBV19 and TRBJ2-5, with 11 bases fitting TRBD1. The CDR3 spans 16 residues. CDR1 is LNHDA and CDR2 is SQIVND in the germline V gene (reference sequence). J lost 5 bases, V lost 5 bases, and 10 bases had no gene match.

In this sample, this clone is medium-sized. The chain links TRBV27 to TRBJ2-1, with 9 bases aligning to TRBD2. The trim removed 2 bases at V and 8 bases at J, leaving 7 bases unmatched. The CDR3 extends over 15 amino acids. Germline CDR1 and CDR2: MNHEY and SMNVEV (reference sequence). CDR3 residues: CASSLGSGGWYEQFF. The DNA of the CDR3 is TGTGCCAGCAGTTTAGGAAGCGGGGGGTGGTATGAGCAGTTCTTC.

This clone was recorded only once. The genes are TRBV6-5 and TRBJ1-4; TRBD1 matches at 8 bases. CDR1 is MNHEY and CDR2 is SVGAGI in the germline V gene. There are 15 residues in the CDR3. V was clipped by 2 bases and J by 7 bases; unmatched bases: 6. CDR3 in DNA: TGTGCCAGCAGTTACATCCAGGGGGCCGCTGAAAAACTGTTTTTT. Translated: CASSYIQGAAEKLFF.

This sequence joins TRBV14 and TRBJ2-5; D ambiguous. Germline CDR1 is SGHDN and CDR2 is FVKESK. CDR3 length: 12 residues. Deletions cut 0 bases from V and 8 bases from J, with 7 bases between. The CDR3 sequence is CASSQESYTQYF. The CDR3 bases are TGTGCCAGCAGCCAAGAAAGCTACACCCAGTACTTC.

The CDR3 sequence: CASMKRDRPTYGYTF. As DNA, the CDR3 is TGTGCCAGCATGAAGCGGGACAGGCCGACCTATGGCTACACCTTC. The chain recombines TRBV6-5 with TRBJ1-2, with 8 bases matching TRBD1. Per germline, CDR1 MNHEY and CDR2 SVGAGI. With V trimmed by 7 bases and J by 4 bases, 11 bases remained unmatched. The CDR3 length is 15 residues.

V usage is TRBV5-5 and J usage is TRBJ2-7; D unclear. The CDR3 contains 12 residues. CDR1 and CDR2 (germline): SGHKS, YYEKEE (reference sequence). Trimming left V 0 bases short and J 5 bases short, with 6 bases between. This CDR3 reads CASSLVRNEQYF. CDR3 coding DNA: TGTGCCAGCAGCTTGGTGAGGAACGAGCAGTACTTC.

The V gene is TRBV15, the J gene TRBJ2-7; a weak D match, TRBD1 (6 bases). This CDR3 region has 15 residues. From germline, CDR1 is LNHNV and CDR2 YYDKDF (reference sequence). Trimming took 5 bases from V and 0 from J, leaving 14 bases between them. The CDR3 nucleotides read TGTGCCACCAGCGCCCCACAGGACAGCTCCTACGAGCAGTACTTC. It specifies CATSAPQDSSYEQYF.

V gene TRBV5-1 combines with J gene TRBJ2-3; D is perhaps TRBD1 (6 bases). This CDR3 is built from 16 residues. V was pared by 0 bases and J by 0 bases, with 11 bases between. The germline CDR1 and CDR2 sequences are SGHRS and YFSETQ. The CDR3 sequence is CASSLGQVTSTDTQYF. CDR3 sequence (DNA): TGCGCCAGCAGCTTGGGACAGGTAACTAGCACAGATACGCAGTATTTT.

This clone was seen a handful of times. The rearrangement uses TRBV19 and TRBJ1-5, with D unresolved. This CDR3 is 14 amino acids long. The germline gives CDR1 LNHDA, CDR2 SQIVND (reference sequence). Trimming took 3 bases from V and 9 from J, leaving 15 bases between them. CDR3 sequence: CASSIAILAGPQHF. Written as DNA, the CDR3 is TGTGCCAGTAGTATTGCCATCCTAGCGGGGCCCCAGCATTTT.

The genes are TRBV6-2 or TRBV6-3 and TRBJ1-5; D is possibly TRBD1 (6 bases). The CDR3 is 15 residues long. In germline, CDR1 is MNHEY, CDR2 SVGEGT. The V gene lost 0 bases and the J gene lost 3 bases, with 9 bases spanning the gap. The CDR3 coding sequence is TGTGCCAGCAGTTACTCCGGGACACACAATCAGCCCCAGCATTTT. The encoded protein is CASSYSGTHNQPQHF.

In DNA, the CDR3 is TGCGCCAGCAGCTTGGCGGCGGGGGTCGACTATGGCTACACCTTC. It specifies CASSLAAGVDYGYTF. This sequence joins TRBV5-1 and TRBJ1-2, with D perhaps TRBD1 (5 bases). Germline CDR1 and CDR2: SGHRS and YFSETQ. This CDR3 has 15 residues. V was pared by 0 bases and J by 3 bases, with 12 bases between.

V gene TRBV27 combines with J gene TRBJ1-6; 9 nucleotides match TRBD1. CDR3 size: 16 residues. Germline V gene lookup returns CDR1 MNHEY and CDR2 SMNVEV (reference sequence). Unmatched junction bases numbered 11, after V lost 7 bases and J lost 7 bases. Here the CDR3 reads CASTSFGGQGNSPLHF. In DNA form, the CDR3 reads TGTGCCAGCACCTCCTTCGGAGGACAGGGGAATTCACCCCTCCACTTT.

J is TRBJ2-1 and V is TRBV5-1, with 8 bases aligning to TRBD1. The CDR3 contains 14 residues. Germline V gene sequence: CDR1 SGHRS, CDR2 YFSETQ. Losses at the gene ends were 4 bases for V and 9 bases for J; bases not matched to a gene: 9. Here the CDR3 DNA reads TGCGCCAGCAGCCTCGGACAGGGAAATGGTGAGCAGTTCTTC. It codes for CASSLGQGNGEQFF. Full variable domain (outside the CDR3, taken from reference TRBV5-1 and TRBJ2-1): KAGVTQTPRYLIKTRGQQVTLSCSPISGHRSVSWYQQTPGQGLQFLFEYFSETQRNKGNFPGRFSGRQFSNSRSEMNVSTLELGDSALYLCASSLGQGNGEQFFGPGTRLTVL.

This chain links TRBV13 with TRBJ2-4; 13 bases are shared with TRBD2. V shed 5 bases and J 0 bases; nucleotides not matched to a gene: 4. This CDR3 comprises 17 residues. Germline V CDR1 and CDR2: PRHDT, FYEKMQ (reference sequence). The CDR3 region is CASSTGTSGVAKNIQYF. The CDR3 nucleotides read TGTGCCAGCAGCACAGGGACTAGCGGGGTAGCCAAAAACATTCAGTACTTC.

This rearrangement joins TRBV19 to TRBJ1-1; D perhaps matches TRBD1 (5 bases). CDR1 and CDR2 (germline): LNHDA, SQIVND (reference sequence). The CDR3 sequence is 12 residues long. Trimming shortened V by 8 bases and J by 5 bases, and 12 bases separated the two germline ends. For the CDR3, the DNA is TGTGCCAGTTGTAGACAGTGGACTGAAGCTTTCTTT. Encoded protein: CASCRQWTEAFF.

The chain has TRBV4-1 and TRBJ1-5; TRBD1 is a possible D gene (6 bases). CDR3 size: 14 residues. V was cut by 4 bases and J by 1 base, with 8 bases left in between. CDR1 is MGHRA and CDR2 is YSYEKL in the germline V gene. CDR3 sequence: CASSLGQSNQPQHF. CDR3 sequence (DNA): TGCGCCAGCAGCCTCGGACAGAGCAATCAGCCCCAGCATTTT.

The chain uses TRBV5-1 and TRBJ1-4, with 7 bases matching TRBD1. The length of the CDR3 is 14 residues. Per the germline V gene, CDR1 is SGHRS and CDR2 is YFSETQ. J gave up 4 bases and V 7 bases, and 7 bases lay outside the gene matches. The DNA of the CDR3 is TGCGCCAGCGCTCGGGACAGCAATAATGAAAAACTGTTTTTT. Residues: CASARDSNNEKLFF. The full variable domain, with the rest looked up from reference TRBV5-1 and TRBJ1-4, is KAGVTQTPRYLIKTRGQQVTLSCSPISGHRSVSWYQQTPGQGLQFLFEYFSETQRNKGNFPGRFSGRQFSNSRSEMNVSTLELGDSALYLCASARDSNNEKLFFGSGTQLSVL.

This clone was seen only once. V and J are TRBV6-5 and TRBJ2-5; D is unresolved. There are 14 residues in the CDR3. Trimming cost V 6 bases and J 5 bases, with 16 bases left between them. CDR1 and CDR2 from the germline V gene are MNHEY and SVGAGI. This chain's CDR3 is CASRKVGQEETQYF. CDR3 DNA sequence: TGTGCCAGCAGGAAAGTGGGCCAAGAGGAGACCCAGTACTTC.

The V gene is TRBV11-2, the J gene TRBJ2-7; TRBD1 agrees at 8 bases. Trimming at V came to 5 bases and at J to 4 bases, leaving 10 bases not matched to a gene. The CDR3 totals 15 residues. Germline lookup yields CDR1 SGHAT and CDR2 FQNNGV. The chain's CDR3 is CASSHDVTGVYEQYF. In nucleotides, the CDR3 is TGTGCCAGCAGCCATGACGTGACAGGGGTATACGAGCAGTACTTC.

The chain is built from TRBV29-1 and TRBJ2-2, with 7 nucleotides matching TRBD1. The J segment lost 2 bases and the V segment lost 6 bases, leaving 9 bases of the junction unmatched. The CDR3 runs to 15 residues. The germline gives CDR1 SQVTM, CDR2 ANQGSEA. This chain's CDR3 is CSVRGTDTNTGELFF. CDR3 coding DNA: TGCAGCGTGAGGGGGACAGACACTAACACCGGGGAGCTGTTTTTT.

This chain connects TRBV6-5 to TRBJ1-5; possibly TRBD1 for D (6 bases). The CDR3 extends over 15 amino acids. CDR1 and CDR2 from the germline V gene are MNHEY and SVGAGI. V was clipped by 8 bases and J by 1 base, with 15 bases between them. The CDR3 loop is CASGLGTLSNQPQHF. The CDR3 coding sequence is TGTGCCAGCGGCCTCGGGACATTGAGCAATCAGCCCCAGCATTTT.

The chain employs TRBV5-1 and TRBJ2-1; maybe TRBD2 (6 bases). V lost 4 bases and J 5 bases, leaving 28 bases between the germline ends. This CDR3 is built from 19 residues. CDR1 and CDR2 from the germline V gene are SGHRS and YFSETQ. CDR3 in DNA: TGCGCCAGCAGCGTTTGGATAGGAGGGGTCGAATTTATCGACAATGAGCAGTTCTTC. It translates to CASSVWIGGVEFIDNEQFF.

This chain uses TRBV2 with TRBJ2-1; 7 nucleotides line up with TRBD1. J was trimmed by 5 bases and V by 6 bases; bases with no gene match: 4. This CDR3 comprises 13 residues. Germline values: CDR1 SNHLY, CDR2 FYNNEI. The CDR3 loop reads CASRGQPHNEQFF. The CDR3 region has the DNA TGTGCCAGCAGGGGACAGCCCCACAATGAGCAGTTCTTC.

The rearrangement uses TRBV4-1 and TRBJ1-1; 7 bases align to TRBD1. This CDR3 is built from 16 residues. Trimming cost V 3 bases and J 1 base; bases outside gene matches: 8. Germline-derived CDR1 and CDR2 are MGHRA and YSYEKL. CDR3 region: CASSHGGRQGNTEAFF. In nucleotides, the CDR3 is TGCGCCAGCAGCCATGGGGGGAGACAGGGGAACACTGAAGCTTTCTTT.

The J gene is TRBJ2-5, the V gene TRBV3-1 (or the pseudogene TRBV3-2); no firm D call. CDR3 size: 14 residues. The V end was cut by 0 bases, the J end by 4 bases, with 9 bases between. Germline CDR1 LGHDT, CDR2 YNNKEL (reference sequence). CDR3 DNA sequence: TGTGCCAGCAGCCAAGATTGGGCCTCAGAGACCCAGTACTTC. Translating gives CASSQDWASETQYF.

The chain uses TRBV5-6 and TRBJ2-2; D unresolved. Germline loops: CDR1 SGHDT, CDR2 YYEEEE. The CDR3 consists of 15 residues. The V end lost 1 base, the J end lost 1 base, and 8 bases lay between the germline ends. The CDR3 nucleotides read TGTGCCAGCAGCTTGACAACCCAGAACACCGGGGAGCTGTTTTTT. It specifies CASSLTTQNTGELFF.

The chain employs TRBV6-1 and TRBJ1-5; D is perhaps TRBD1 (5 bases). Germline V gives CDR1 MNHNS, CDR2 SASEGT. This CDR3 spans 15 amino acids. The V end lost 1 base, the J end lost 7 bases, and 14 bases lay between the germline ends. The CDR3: CASSEGGGPGQPQHF. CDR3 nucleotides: TGTGCCAGCAGTGAAGGGGGGGGACCAGGGCAGCCCCAGCATTTT.

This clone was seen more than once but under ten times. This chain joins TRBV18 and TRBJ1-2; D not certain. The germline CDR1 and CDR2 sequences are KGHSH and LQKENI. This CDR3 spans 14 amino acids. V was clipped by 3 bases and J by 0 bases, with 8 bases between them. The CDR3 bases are TGTGCCAGCTCACCTGAGCATTCTAACTATGGCTACACCTTC. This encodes CASSPEHSNYGYTF.

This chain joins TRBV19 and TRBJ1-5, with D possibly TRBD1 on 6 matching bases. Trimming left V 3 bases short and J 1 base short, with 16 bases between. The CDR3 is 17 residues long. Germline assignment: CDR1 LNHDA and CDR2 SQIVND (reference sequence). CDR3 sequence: CASSMEEGGVSNQPQHF. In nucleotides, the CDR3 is TGTGCCAGTAGTATGGAAGAAGGGGGTGTGAGCAATCAGCCCCAGCATTTT.

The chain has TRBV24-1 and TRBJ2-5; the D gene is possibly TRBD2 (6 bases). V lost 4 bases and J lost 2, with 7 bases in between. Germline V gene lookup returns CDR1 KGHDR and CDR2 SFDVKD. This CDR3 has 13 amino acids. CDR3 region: CATSEAGQETQYF. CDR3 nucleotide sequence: TGTGCCACCAGTGAGGCGGGACAAGAGACCCAGTACTTC.